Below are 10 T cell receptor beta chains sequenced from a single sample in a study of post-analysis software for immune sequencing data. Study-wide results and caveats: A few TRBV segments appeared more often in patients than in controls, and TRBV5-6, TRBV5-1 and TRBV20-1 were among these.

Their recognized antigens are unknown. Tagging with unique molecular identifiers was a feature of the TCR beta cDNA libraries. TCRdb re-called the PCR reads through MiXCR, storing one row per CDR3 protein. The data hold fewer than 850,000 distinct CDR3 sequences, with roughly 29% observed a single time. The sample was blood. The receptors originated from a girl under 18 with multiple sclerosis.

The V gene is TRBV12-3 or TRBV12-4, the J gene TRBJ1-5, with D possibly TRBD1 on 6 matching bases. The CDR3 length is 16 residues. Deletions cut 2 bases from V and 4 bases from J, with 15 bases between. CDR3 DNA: TGTGCCAGCAGTTTAAGTTACAGGGTCGCAAATCAGCCCCAGCATTTT. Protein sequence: CASSLSYRVANQPQHF.

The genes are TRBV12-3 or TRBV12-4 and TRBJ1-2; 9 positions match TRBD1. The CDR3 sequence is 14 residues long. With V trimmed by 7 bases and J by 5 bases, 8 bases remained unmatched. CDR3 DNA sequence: TGTGCCAGCACCTTACAGGGGGCCCCTTATGGCTACACCTTC. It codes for CASTLQGAPYGYTF.

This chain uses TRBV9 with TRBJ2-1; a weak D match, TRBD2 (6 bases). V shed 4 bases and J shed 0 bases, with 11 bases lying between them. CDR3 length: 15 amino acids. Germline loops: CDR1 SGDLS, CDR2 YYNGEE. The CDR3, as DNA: TGTGCCAGCAGCCCGACTAGTCGCTCCTACAATGAGCAGTTCTTC. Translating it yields CASSPTSRSYNEQFF.

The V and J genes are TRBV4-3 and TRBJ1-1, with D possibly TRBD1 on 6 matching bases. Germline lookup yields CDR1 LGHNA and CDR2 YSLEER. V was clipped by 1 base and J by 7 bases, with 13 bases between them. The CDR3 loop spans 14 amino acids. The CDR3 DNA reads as TGCGCCAGCAGCCAAGGGGTGGGGGCGAGTGAAGCTTTCTTT. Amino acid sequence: CASSQGVGASEAFF.

This CDR3 reads CASSPGTGRFQPQHF. CDR3 bases: TGTGCCAGCAGCCCGGGGACAGGGAGGTTTCAGCCCCAGCATTTT. The chain uses TRBV6-5 and TRBJ1-5; 9 bases map to TRBD1. The ends lost 6 bases at V and 6 bases at J; junction bases unmatched: 9. The CDR3 extends over 15 amino acids. Germline CDR1 MNHEY, CDR2 SVGAGI.

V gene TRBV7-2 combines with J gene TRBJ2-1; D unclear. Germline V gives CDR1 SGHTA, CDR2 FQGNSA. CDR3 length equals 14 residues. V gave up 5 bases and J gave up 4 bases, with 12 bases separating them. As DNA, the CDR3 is TGTGCCAGCAGCGAGAGTGGGATTTACAATGAGCAGTTCTTC. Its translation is CASSESGIYNEQFF. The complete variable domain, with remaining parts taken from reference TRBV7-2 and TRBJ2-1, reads GAGVSQSPSNKVTEKGKDVELRCDPISGHTALYWYRQSLGQGLEFLIYFQGNSAPDKSGLPSDRFSAERTGGSVSTLTIQRTQQEDSAVYLCASSESGIYNEQFFGPGTRLTVL.

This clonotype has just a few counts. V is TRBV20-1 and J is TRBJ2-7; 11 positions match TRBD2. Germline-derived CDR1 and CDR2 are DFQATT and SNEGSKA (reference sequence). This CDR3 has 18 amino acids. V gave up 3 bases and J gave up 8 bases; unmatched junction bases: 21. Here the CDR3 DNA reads TGCAGTGCTAGCCCGTTAGCGGGAGGGCCATTTAGTCTCTTCCAGCAGTACTTC. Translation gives CSASPLAGGPFSLFQQYF.

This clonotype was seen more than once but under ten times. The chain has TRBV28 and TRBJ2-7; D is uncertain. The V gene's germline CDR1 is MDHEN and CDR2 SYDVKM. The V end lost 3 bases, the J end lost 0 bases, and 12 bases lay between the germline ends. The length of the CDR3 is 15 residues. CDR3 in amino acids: CASSFAYPNSYEQYF. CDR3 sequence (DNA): TGTGCCAGCAGTTTCGCTTACCCAAACTCCTACGAGCAGTACTTC.

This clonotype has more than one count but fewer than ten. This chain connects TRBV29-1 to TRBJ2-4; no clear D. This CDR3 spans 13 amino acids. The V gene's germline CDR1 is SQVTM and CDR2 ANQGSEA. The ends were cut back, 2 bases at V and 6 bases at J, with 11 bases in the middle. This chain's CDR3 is CSVEQQLPNIQYF. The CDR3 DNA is TGCAGCGTTGAACAACAGCTTCCAAACATTCAGTACTTC.

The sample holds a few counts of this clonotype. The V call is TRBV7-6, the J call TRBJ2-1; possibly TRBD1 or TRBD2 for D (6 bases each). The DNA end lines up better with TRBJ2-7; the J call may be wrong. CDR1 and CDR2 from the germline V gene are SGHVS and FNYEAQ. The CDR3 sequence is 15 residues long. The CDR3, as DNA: TGTGCCAGCAGCTATGGGGGGCTTTCCTACAATGAGCAGTACTTC. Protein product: CASSYGGLSYNEQYF.